These 25 T cell receptor beta chains were all obtained from the same sample, sequenced in a study of blood T cell repertoires in COVID-19. Clones were read by immunoSEQ multiplex PCR, and TCRdb kept only the in-frame ones, dropping some. The sample lists a few hundred thousand clones, 80% to 90% seen once, with approximately 1.2% in the top ten. Sample: peripheral blood. These receptors all stem from a man aged 35 to 55 with acute or convalescent COVID-19.

The V and J genes are TRBV6-1 and TRBJ2-5; weak D call: TRBD2 (6 bases). Per germline, CDR1 MNHNS and CDR2 SASEGT. The germline V and J ends were trimmed by 3 bases and 5 bases, with 13 bases remaining between them. The CDR3 contains 14 residues. Here the CDR3 reads CASSDAGRMETQYF. The DNA for the CDR3 is TGTGCCAGCAGTGATGCAGGGAGGATGGAGACCCAGTACTTC.

The rearrangement links TRBV7-3 to TRBJ1-3, with D unresolved. The CDR3 has 13 amino acids. Per the germline V gene, CDR1 is SGHTA and CDR2 is FQGTGA. V was trimmed by 8 bases and J by 4 bases, leaving 12 bases between them. The chain's CDR3 is CASQREEGNTIYF. The CDR3 DNA follows: TGTGCCAGCCAACGGGAGGAAGGAAACACCATATATTTT.

The chain combines TRBV4-1 with TRBJ2-7, with 8 bases identical to TRBD2. The CDR3 totals 15 residues. V lost 1 base and J lost 4; bases outside the gene matches: 6. From germline, CDR1 is MGHRA and CDR2 YSYEKL. The CDR3 protein is CASSQGIREGYEQYF. The DNA of the CDR3 is TGCGCCAGCAGCCAAGGTATCCGGGAGGGGTACGAGCAGTACTTC.

The chain recombines TRBV7-2 with TRBJ1-1; 8 bases map to TRBD1. J lost 0 bases, V lost 5 bases, and 8 bases had no gene match. This CDR3 comprises 16 residues. CDR1 is SGHTA, CDR2 FQGNSA, per germline. The CDR3 protein is CASSPRTTGVNTEAFF. In nucleotides, the CDR3 is TGTGCCAGCAGCCCCAGAACGACAGGGGTGAACACTGAAGCTTTCTTT.

This rearrangement joins TRBV5-1 to TRBJ2-1; D might be TRBD1 (6 bases). Trimming removed 2 bases at V and 4 bases at J, with 13 bases between. The CDR3 is 15 residues long. Germline-derived CDR1 and CDR2 are SGHRS and YFSETQ. This CDR3 is CASSLRDITYNEQFF. CDR3 DNA: TGCGCCAGCAGCTTAAGGGACATTACTTACAATGAGCAGTTCTTC.

The chain combines TRBV28 with TRBJ2-7; tentatively, D is TRBD1 (6 bases). Trimming pared 7 bases from V and 4 bases from J, leaving 8 bases between. This CDR3 is 11 amino acids long. Germline values: CDR1 MDHEN, CDR2 SYDVKM. The CDR3 sequence is CASKRGYEQYF. The CDR3 bases are TGTGCCAGCAAGAGGGGGTACGAGCAGTACTTC.

The chain is built from TRBV10-3 and TRBJ2-7, with TRBD1 matching over 8 bases. CDR1 and CDR2 from the germline V gene are ENHRY and SYGVKD. V lost 6 bases, J lost 0 bases, and 1 base stayed unmatched. The CDR3 totals 13 residues. The chain's CDR3 is CAISGQGSYEQYF. In DNA, the CDR3 is TGTGCCATCAGCGGACAGGGCTCCTACGAGCAGTACTTC.

The genes are TRBV12-3 or TRBV12-4 and TRBJ2-7, with 7 nucleotides matching TRBD1. The length of the CDR3 is 11 residues. V lost 5 bases and J lost 6; bases outside the gene matches: 1. This CDR3 is CASSPGGEQYF. In DNA, the CDR3 is TGTGCCAGCAGTCCAGGGGGCGAGCAGTACTTC.

The chain links TRBV3-1 (or the pseudogene TRBV3-2) to TRBJ1-5, with 7 bases matching TRBD1. Germline CDR1 LGHDT, CDR2 YNNKEL (reference sequence). V lost 5 bases and J lost 3; bases outside the gene matches: 10. CDR3 length equals 16 residues. The CDR3 DNA reads as TGTGCCAGCAGCAAGAACCCCGGGACAGACAATCAGCCCCAGCATTTT. It specifies CASSKNPGTDNQPQHF.

The chain combines TRBV28 with TRBJ2-2, with TRBD1 as a possible D gene (5 bases). V shed 5 bases and J shed 2 bases, with 24 bases lying between them. The CDR3 is 19 amino acids. Germline CDR1 reads MDHEN; CDR2 reads SYDVKM. The CDR3 spells CASSTPPDSPFFNTGELFF. In DNA form, the CDR3 reads TGTGCCAGCAGTACCCCCCCCGACAGCCCGTTCTTTAACACCGGGGAGCTGTTTTTT.

The chain has TRBV6-5 and TRBJ1-6, with D perhaps TRBD1 (5 bases). CDR1 is MNHEY and CDR2 is SVGAGI in the germline V gene. V was clipped by 6 bases and J by 7 bases, with 13 bases between them. This CDR3 has 14 amino acids. The CDR3 DNA follows: TGTGCCAGCAGGGCCAGGGCCTCGAATTCACCCCTCCACTTT. It yields the protein CASRARASNSPLHF.

The V gene is TRBV27, the J gene TRBJ2-7; 8 bases agree with TRBD1. Trimming removed 4 bases from V and 7 bases from J; junction bases left unmatched: 6. The CDR3 consists of 13 residues. The germline V gene encodes CDR1 MNHEY and CDR2 SMNVEV (reference sequence). The CDR3 nucleotides read TGTGCCAGCAGTTCTAGACAGGGGAGGGAGCAGTACTTC. As protein: CASSSRQGREQYF.

This chain connects TRBV6-5 to TRBJ2-1, with 7 bases fitting TRBD1. After removal of 4 bases from V and 8 bases from J, the junction contained 5 bases not matched to a gene. The CDR3 has 13 residues. CDR1 MNHEY and CDR2 SVGAGI come from the germline V gene. The CDR3 DNA reads TGTGCCAGCAGTTCCACAGGGGATTATGAGCAGTTCTTC. It encodes CASSSTGDYEQFF.

The rearrangement uses TRBV19 and TRBJ1-2; D is possibly TRBD1 (6 bases). Germline CDR1 and CDR2: LNHDA and SQIVND (reference sequence). This CDR3 contains 14 residues. V lost 3 bases and J 4 bases, leaving 12 bases between the germline ends. Here the CDR3 DNA reads TGTGCCAGTAGTATCCCAGGACAGCGCTATGGCTACACCTTC. This sequence encodes CASSIPGQRYGYTF.

The chain employs TRBV2 and TRBJ2-5; D is perhaps TRBD2 (5 bases). CDR1 and CDR2 (germline): SNHLY, FYNNEI. The germline V and J ends were trimmed by 0 bases and 0 bases, with 8 bases remaining between them. The CDR3 runs to 15 residues. The CDR3 nucleotides are TGTGCCAGCAGTGAAGCGACTACCCACCAAGAGACCCAGTACTTC. As protein: CASSEATTHQETQYF.

V usage is TRBV30 and J usage is TRBJ1-4; tentatively, D is TRBD1 (5 bases). Looked up from germline, CDR1 is GTSNPN and CDR2 is SVGIG (reference sequence). Trimming took 3 bases from V and 5 from J, leaving 10 bases between them. This CDR3 contains 13 residues. In DNA, the CDR3 is TGTGCCTGGAGGGTACAGGAAAATGAAAAACTGTTTTTT. Translation gives CAWRVQENEKLFF.

The chain combines TRBV4-2 with TRBJ2-2; TRBD1 matches at 9 bases. The germline gives CDR1 LGHNA, CDR2 YNFKEQ. The CDR3 has 19 amino acids. The V segment lost 0 bases and the J segment 2 bases; nucleotides outside the gene matches: 10. The CDR3 here is CASSQDGGQGMLNTGELFF. The CDR3 nucleotides are TGTGCCAGCAGCCAAGATGGGGGACAGGGAATGTTAAACACCGGGGAGCTGTTTTTT.

The rearrangement uses TRBV19 and TRBJ2-1, with 15 bases identical to TRBD2. Germline V gives CDR1 LNHDA, CDR2 SQIVND (reference sequence). CDR3 length equals 15 residues. V dropped 5 bases and J dropped 7; count of bases not matched to a gene: 3. CDR3 sequence (DNA): TGTGCCAGTAGTTGGACTAGCGGGGGGGCAAATGAGCAGTTCTTC. It encodes CASSWTSGGANEQFF.

The chain recombines TRBV29-1 with TRBJ1-3, with D possibly being TRBD1 (6 bases). The CDR3 is 14 residues long. V was shortened by 2 bases and J by 2 bases, with 10 bases between the two germline ends. The germline CDR1 and CDR2 sequences are SQVTM and ANQGSEA. CDR3 loop: CSVEQGTAGNTIYF. Written as DNA, the CDR3 is TGCAGCGTTGAACAGGGGACGGCTGGAAACACCATATATTTT.

The V and J genes are TRBV7-9 and TRBJ2-6; 8 bases match TRBD1. CDR3 length equals 19 residues. Germline-derived CDR1 and CDR2 are SEHNR and FQNEAQ (reference sequence). With 1 base clipped from V and 0 bases from J, the junction kept 8 bases outside the gene matches. CDR3 amino acids: CASSLGKGQADSGANVLTF. CDR3 bases: TGTGCCAGCAGCTTAGGAAAGGGACAGGCTGACTCTGGGGCCAACGTCCTGACTTTC.

This chain uses TRBV27 with TRBJ1-3; TRBD1 matches at 9 bases. The CDR3 runs 16 residues. The ends lost 4 bases at V and 2 bases at J; junction bases unmatched: 6. Germline V gene data show CDR1 as MNHEY and CDR2 as SMNVEV (reference sequence). The CDR3 sequence is CASSWDRESAGNTIYF. CDR3 DNA: TGTGCCAGCAGTTGGGACAGGGAGTCCGCTGGAAACACCATATATTTT.

Remarks on this clone: One junction end disagrees with the germline gene, perhaps due to a read error. This chain uses TRBV7-7 with TRBJ2-5; 10 nucleotides align to TRBD1. Germline assignment: CDR1 SSHAT and CDR2 FNYEAQ (reference sequence). The CDR3 runs 14 residues. This CDR3 reads CASSSDRGAETQYF. CDR3 nucleotides: TGTGCTAGCAGCTCGGACAGGGGGGCGGAGACCCAGTACTTC.

J is TRBJ1-6 and V is TRBV5-1; 8 bases map to TRBD1. Germline V lookup: CDR1 SGHRS, CDR2 YFSETQ. Trimming cost V 0 bases and J 10 bases; bases outside gene matches: 9. This CDR3 region has 16 residues. The chain's CDR3 is CASSLDPGGADSPLHF. The CDR3 DNA is TGCGCCAGCAGCTTGGATCCAGGGGGCGCAGACTCACCCCTCCACTTT.

The chain combines TRBV30 with TRBJ1-2; 7 bases line up with TRBD1. This CDR3 is built from 14 residues. Germline-derived CDR1 and CDR2 are GTSNPN and SVGIG (reference sequence). J gave up 8 bases and V 2 bases, and 11 bases lay outside the gene matches. The chain's CDR3 is CAWSRPGTVRGYTF. DNA for the CDR3: TGTGCCTGGAGTCGGCCCGGGACAGTACGGGGCTACACCTTC.

This rearrangement joins TRBV10-3 to TRBJ2-1; TRBD1 matches 9 bases. In germline, CDR1 is ENHRY, CDR2 SYGVKD. After removal of 6 bases from V and 9 bases from J, the junction contained 0 bases not matched to a gene. The length of the CDR3 is 11 residues. The CDR3 coding sequence is TGTGCCATCAGGACAGGGGGTGAGCAGTTCTTC. Translated, it gives CAIRTGGEQFF.